The 23 T cell receptor beta chains below were found in one sample sequenced in a study of CD8+CD57+ T cells in acquired aplastic anemia. Sequencing involved patients with CD8+CD57+ cell expansion previously shown by flow cytometry. Profiling of TCR beta VDJ combinations and CDR3 sequences used genomic DNA as template. TCRdb re-derived calls from the reads in MiXCR, one entry per CDR3 protein. Of around 170,000 distinct CDR3 sequences in the sample, under 55% were seen once. Material for sequencing was sorted CD4+, CD8+, or CD8+CD57+ T cells (not recorded which) from PBMCs. These receptors were obtained from a human donor with aplastic anemia.

The V and J genes are TRBV11-2 and TRBJ2-5; D is possibly TRBD1 (6 bases). V was cut by 2 bases and J by 1 base, with 23 bases left in between. This CDR3 spans 19 amino acids. The germline gives CDR1 SGHAT, CDR2 FQNNGV. CDR3 DNA: TGTGCCAGCAGCTTACTTCGTTGGGGCAGGGGCGGAGGCCAAGAGACCCAGTACTTC. Amino acids: CASSLLRWGRGGGQETQYF.

For the CDR3, the DNA is TGTGCCAGCAGGGAGCTAGCGGACCTGTACAATGAGCAGTTCTTC. Translating gives CASRELADLYNEQFF. The chain has TRBV2 and TRBJ2-1; TRBD2 aligns across 7 bases. Germline CDR1 is SNHLY and CDR2 is FYNNEI. V trimming: 6 bases; J trimming: 4 bases; junction bases outside the gene matches: 9. The CDR3 consists of 15 residues.

The chain is built from TRBV7-2 and TRBJ1-4, with unresolved D. CDR1 is SGHTA and CDR2 is FQGNSA in the germline V gene. The CDR3 totals 14 residues. V was pared by 1 base and J by 8 bases, with 11 bases between. This chain's CDR3 is CASSLEGKREKLFF. The CDR3 region has the DNA TGTGCCAGCAGCTTAGAGGGCAAGCGGGAAAAACTGTTTTTT.

The rearrangement uses TRBV10-1 and TRBJ2-1; tentatively, D is TRBD2 (5 bases). The ends were cut back, 2 bases at V and 9 bases at J, with 14 bases in the middle. Germline CDR1 and CDR2: WNHNN and SYGVQD (reference sequence). There are 14 residues in the CDR3. The CDR3 region has the DNA TGCGCCAGCAGTGAGGGGTCGCCTCGGGGTGAGCAGTTCTTC. It translates to CASSEGSPRGEQFF.

A few counts support this clonotype. The V and J genes are TRBV19 and TRBJ2-5, with D possibly being TRBD1 (6 bases). Germline CDR1 is LNHDA and CDR2 is SQIVND (reference sequence). V was shortened by 5 bases and J by 2 bases, with 12 bases between the two germline ends. The CDR3 runs 14 residues. CDR3 DNA sequence: TGTGCCAGTAGTCCCCGGACAGAGCAAGAGACCCAGTACTTC. Translating gives CASSPRTEQETQYF.

This clonotype was recorded many times. This sequence joins TRBV24-1 and TRBJ2-7, with a possible D match to TRBD1 (6 bases). Germline V CDR1 and CDR2: KGHDR, SFDVKD. This CDR3 is built from 14 residues. V shed 3 bases and J shed 5 bases, with 13 bases lying between them. CDR3 sequence: CATSDVRGGHEQYF. The CDR3, as DNA: TGTGCCACCAGTGATGTCAGGGGTGGACACGAGCAGTACTTC.

In this sample, this clonotype turned up many times. V and J are TRBV5-8 and TRBJ2-1, with D uncertain. CDR1 is SGHTS, CDR2 YDEGEE, per germline. This CDR3 is built from 14 residues. Trimming took off 1 base at V and 9 bases at J, with 14 bases between the two ends. CDR3 sequence (DNA): TGTGCCAGCAGCTTGATGAAGGATCACAGTGAGCAGTTCTTC. Its translation: CASSLMKDHSEQFF.

The chain recombines TRBV7-3 with TRBJ2-2, with no clear D. Germline CDR1 and CDR2: SGHTA and FQGTGA. The CDR3 loop spans 12 amino acids. Trimming left V 5 bases short and J 3 bases short, with 4 bases between. CDR3 sequence: CASSPHTGELFF. CDR3 sequence (DNA): TGTGCCAGCAGCCCTCACACCGGGGAGCTGTTTTTT.

This clonotype was found many times. The J gene is TRBJ2-5, the V gene TRBV12-3 or TRBV12-4, with D tentatively TRBD2 (7 bases). The J call may be wrong; the DNA end is better matched by TRBJ2-3. The CDR3 extends over 12 amino acids. The CDR3 region is CASSLGGGTQYF. CDR3 sequence (DNA): TGTGCCAGCAGCCTAGGGGGGGGTACGCAGTATTTT.

The genes are TRBV19 and TRBJ2-5; D might be TRBD1 or TRBD2, each matching 6 bases. The V end lost 6 bases, the J end lost 2 bases, and 13 bases lay between the germline ends. This CDR3 is 14 amino acids long. Germline-derived CDR1 and CDR2 are LNHDA and SQIVND (reference sequence). Here the CDR3 reads CASRGGVRQETQYF. The CDR3 DNA sequence: TGTGCCAGTAGGGGGGGCGTCCGGCAAGAGACCCAGTACTTC. Combining the CDR3 with reference TRBV19 and TRBJ2-5 gives the whole variable domain DGGITQSPKYLFRKEGQNVTLSCEQNLNHDAMYWYRQDPGQGLRLIYYSQIVNDFQKGDIAEGYSVSREKKESFPLTVTSAQKNPTAFYLCASRGGVRQETQYFGPGTRLLVL.

This rearrangement joins TRBV7-2 to TRBJ1-2; the D is unclear. In germline, CDR1 is SGHTA, CDR2 FQGNSA. The V and J ends lost 1 base and 8 bases respectively, with 14 bases between them. The CDR3 has 14 residues. The CDR3 nucleotides are TGTGCCAGCAGCTTAGATGGGTCACCCTCCGGCTACACCTTC. Amino acid sequence: CASSLDGSPSGYTF.

This clonotype was picked up many times. This chain joins TRBV6-5 and TRBJ2-7; 8 nucleotides line up with TRBD2. V dropped 7 bases and J dropped 4; count of bases not matched to a gene: 9. Germline CDR1 is MNHEY and CDR2 is SVGAGI. The CDR3 totals 14 residues. The CDR3 coding sequence is TGTGCCAGCAATCGGGGACTAGGGCCTTACGAGCAGTACTTC. Its protein is CASNRGLGPYEQYF.

The chain uses TRBV20-1 and TRBJ1-5; D is perhaps TRBD1 (6 bases). The CDR3 has 15 residues. Germline-derived CDR1 and CDR2 are DFQATT and SNEGSKA (reference sequence). V lost 2 bases and J lost 2, with 13 bases in between. The CDR3: CSARRGATGNQPQHF. DNA of the CDR3: TGCAGTGCTAGACGGGGGGCGACGGGCAATCAGCCCCAGCATTTT.

This clonotype came up many times. This chain joins TRBV29-1 and TRBJ1-4; D remains ambiguous. V was trimmed by 0 bases and J by 8 bases, leaving 7 bases between them. This CDR3 comprises 12 residues. Germline V gives CDR1 SQVTM, CDR2 ANQGSEA. The CDR3: CSVEEHSEKLFF. The CDR3 DNA sequence: TGCAGCGTTGAAGAACATTCCGAAAAACTGTTTTTT.

V usage is TRBV30 and J usage is TRBJ2-1; D perhaps matches TRBD1 (6 bases). Between the trimmed V and J ends, which lost 2 bases and 0 bases, there was a span of 11 bases. Germline V gene data show CDR1 as GTSNPN and CDR2 as SVGIG (reference sequence). CDR3 length: 15 residues. The DNA of the CDR3 is TGTGCCTGGAGTCTACAGGGTATCTCCTACAATGAGCAGTTCTTC. Translating gives CAWSLQGISYNEQFF.

This clonotype appeared many times. This chain connects TRBV5-1 to TRBJ2-1; D gene unclear. The V gene lost 4 bases and the J gene lost 3 bases, with 8 bases spanning the gap. Germline values: CDR1 SGHRS, CDR2 YFSETQ. There are 13 residues in the CDR3. The CDR3 region is CASSPNSYNEQFF. CDR3 nucleotide sequence: TGCGCCAGCAGCCCAAACAGCTACAATGAGCAGTTCTTC.

In this sample, this clonotype turned up many times. V is TRBV9 and J is TRBJ2-2; no clear D. The CDR3 loop spans 15 amino acids. V lost 4 bases, J lost 3 bases, and 13 bases lay in between. The germline gives CDR1 SGDLS, CDR2 YYNGEE. The CDR3 DNA reads TGTGCCAGCAGCCTCCGCGAACCCTACACCGGGGAGCTGTTTTTT. Translated: CASSLREPYTGELFF.

The chain is built from TRBV29-1 and TRBJ1-2, with D possibly matching TRBD1 (5 bases). The CDR3 totals 14 residues. V lost 2 bases and J 0 bases, leaving 10 bases between the germline ends. Germline V gene data show CDR1 as SQVTM and CDR2 as ANQGSEA. This chain's CDR3 is CSVERDESNYGYTF. CDR3 coding DNA: TGCAGCGTTGAAAGGGACGAGTCTAACTATGGCTACACCTTC.

There are many counts of this clonotype. The CDR3 DNA follows: TGTGCCAGCAGCCCCTCCCTGGGCTACACCTTC. Translating it yields CASSPSLGYTF. The V and J genes are TRBV7-2 and TRBJ1-2; no firm D call. This CDR3 region has 11 residues. Trimming cost V 5 bases and J 8 bases, with 9 bases left between them. Germline CDR1 SGHTA, CDR2 FQGNSA.

The genes are TRBV24-1 and TRBJ1-2; D might be TRBD1 (5 bases). The CDR3 is 14 residues long. CDR1 is KGHDR and CDR2 is SFDVKD in the germline V gene. With 0 bases removed from V and 6 bases from J, the gap between germline ends came to 10 bases. CDR3 sequence (DNA): TGTGCCACCAGTGATTTGTGGCAGGGTGATGGCTACACCTTC. This codes for CATSDLWQGDGYTF.

The gene calls are TRBV9 and TRBJ1-1; 10 bases align to TRBD1. Trimming took 2 bases from V and 7 from J; bases not matched to a gene: 2. The CDR3 has 13 residues. From germline, CDR1 is SGDLS and CDR2 YYNGEE. The CDR3 nucleotides are TGTGCCAGCAGCGTGACAGGGGGCATTGAAGCTTTCTTT. It is translated as CASSVTGGIEAFF.

The chain recombines TRBV10-1 with TRBJ2-7; TRBD2 aligns across 10 bases. The CDR3 has 16 amino acids. Germline CDR1 WNHNN, CDR2 SYGVQD (reference sequence). The trim removed 7 bases at V and 2 bases at J, leaving 11 bases unmatched. As DNA, the CDR3 is TGCGCCAGCAATAGGGCTAGCGGGGGCCTGCCCTACGAGCAGTACTTC. Translation: CASNRASGGLPYEQYF.

This clonotype was found many times. Written as DNA, the CDR3 is TGCGCCAGCAGCCGAAACGAAGCAGATACGCAGTATTTT. Protein sequence: CASSRNEADTQYF. The V and J genes are TRBV4-1 and TRBJ2-3; D call uncertain. Trimming cost V 4 bases and J 4 bases, with 9 bases left between them. Germline CDR1 and CDR2: MGHRA and YSYEKL. The CDR3 has 13 amino acids.